These 3 T cell receptor beta chains were all obtained from the same sample, sequenced in a study of early T cells in non-severe SARS-CoV-2 infection. TCRdb processed the 5' RACE reads anew with MiXCR; each CDR3 protein has one entry. The sample records about 80,000 distinct CDR3 sequences, about a sixth being singletons. The sample taken for sequencing was whole blood. All receptors derive from an adult who was a healthcare worker with PCR-confirmed SARS-CoV-2 infection or an uninfected control (not recorded which).

The V and J genes are TRBV6-5 and TRBJ1-1, with a weak D call TRBD1 (6 bases). With 0 bases removed from V and 6 bases from J, the gap between germline ends came to 11 bases. Germline values: CDR1 MNHEY, CDR2 SVGAGI. This CDR3 is 14 amino acids long. CDR3 in DNA: TGTGCCAGCAGTTACTCGGGGGGCATCGCTGAAGCTTTCTTT. It specifies CASSYSGGIAEAFF.

The chain employs TRBV6-5 and TRBJ1-6; 8 bases are shared with TRBD1. V shed 4 bases, J shed 5 bases, and the junction held 1 base outside the gene matches. The CDR3 consists of 14 residues. In germline, CDR1 is MNHEY, CDR2 SVGAGI. CDR3 sequence: CASSWDRNNSPLHF. The CDR3 DNA is TGTGCCAGCAGTTGGGACAGGAATAATTCACCCCTCCACTTT.

The chain links TRBV24-1 to TRBJ2-1, with 10 bases identical to TRBD2. V was pared by 5 bases and J by 9 bases, with 27 bases of the junction left unmatched. CDR3 length: 21 amino acids. Germline V gene sequence: CDR1 KGHDR, CDR2 SFDVKD. The CDR3 bases are TGTGCCACCAGTGGTGGGGCACCTGGGGCTAGCGGGAGTCCTGCTCCGGGTGAGCAGTTCTTC. It translates to CATSGGAPGASGSPAPGEQFF.